This TCR beta chain was captured in a study of blood T cell repertoires in COVID-19. The CDR3 sequence is 16 residues long. The ends lost 4 bases at V and 6 bases at J; junction bases unmatched: 9. CDR1 and CDR2 (germline): SGHTA, FQGTGA. Assay used: immunoSEQ multiplex PCR; TCRdb lists only in-frame clones, some missing. The table includes 260,000 or so clones, about 87% detected once. The specimen was PBMCs or T cells enriched from blood (not recorded which). The rearrangement joins TRBV7-3 to TRBJ2-1, with 10 bases lining up with TRBD2. The TCR originated in a woman aged 40 to 50 with acute COVID-19. The DNA for the CDR3 is TGTGCCAGCAGCTCTTTTCGGAGCGGGAGGGGCAATGAGCAGTTCTTC. Amino acids: CASSSFRSGRGNEQFF.